The clone carrying this T cell receptor beta chain was seen a few times. Its antigen is unknown. The data belong to a study of CD8+ T cells in alopecia areata. General study points: Alopecia totalis/universalis scalp especially showed more expanded CD8+ clones than normal scalp.

The germline CDR1 and CDR2 sequences are SEHNR and FQNEAQ (reference sequence). The CDR3 is 15 amino acids. Deletions cut 5 bases from V and 5 bases from J, with 15 bases between. Reverse transcription of extracted RNA yielded cDNA, which provided the sequencing template. This table comes from immunoSEQ multiplex PCR, and its TCRdb copy is limited to in-frame clones, with some not included. In the table there are 150,000 to 200,000 clones, 55% of which are singletons. The sample consisted of CD4+ T cells sorted from blood. V and J are TRBV7-9 and TRBJ1-4; no reliable D call. The source is a human donor in good health. CDR3 loop: CASSPGPVENEKLFF. The CDR3 bases are TGTGCCAGCAGCCCCGGTCCCGTAGAGAATGAAAAACTGTTTTTT. The entire variable domain, with the rest obtained from reference TRBV7-9 and TRBJ1-4, is as follows: DTGVSQNPRHKITKRGQNVTFRCDPISEHNRLYWYRQTLGQGPEFLTYFQNEAQLEKSRLLSDRFSAERPKGSFSTLEIQRTEQGDSAMYLCASSPGPVENEKLFFGSGTQLSVL.